The clone carrying this T cell receptor beta chain was detected only a few times. Its specificity is unknown. This sample is part of a study of T cell repertoires in cytomegalovirus infection. As for the study in general: It was the public TCR beta signatures that indicated both CMV infection and matching HLA type.

Study findings and constraints: What dominated the ex vivo response were HLA-C-restricted CMV-specific TCR beta clonotypes. There were carriers of CMV plus the relevant HLA, and cumulative public TCR beta family frequency identified them.

TCRdb itself ran the reads through MiXCR, one entry per CDR3 protein. The sample holds approximately 500,000 distinct CDR3 sequences; roughly 29% are singletons and the top ten take 13%. The sequencing input was PBMCs. The receptor comes from a human donor in good health (CMV status not recorded). Some clones in this sample may be carry-over from other donors' samples.

The CDR3 DNA is TGTGCCAGTACTCTCAGCGGGCGACGGCTCGAGCAGTACTTC. This encodes CASTLSGRRLEQYF. The chain is built from TRBV28 and TRBJ2-7; D may be TRBD2 (6 bases). V was clipped by 9 bases and J by 6 bases, with 21 bases between them. The CDR3 consists of 14 residues. The V gene's germline CDR1 is MDHEN and CDR2 SYDVKM.